Presented here are 8 T cell receptor beta chains from one specimen sequenced in a study of cytomegalovirus exposure and HLA in healthy donors. PCR involved 60 Vbeta and 13 Jbeta primers. Sequencing was performed with immunoSEQ multiplex PCR; in TCRdb, only in-frame clones are kept and a portion is missing. Here the sample spans around 94,000 clones, roughly 79% being singletons. Source material: PBMCs. The receptors were gathered from a woman aged 40-49 years in good health and CMV-seronegative.

This sequence joins TRBV19 and TRBJ2-2; no clear D gene. V was trimmed by 5 bases and J by 2 bases, leaving 9 bases between them. From germline, CDR1 is LNHDA and CDR2 SQIVND (reference sequence). The CDR3 length is 14 residues. This CDR3 is CASSVTRNTGELFF. CDR3 nucleotides: TGTGCCAGTAGTGTGACAAGAAACACCGGGGAGCTGTTTTTT.

As to this clone: Within the sample, other DNA sequences also encode this same CDR3. The V call is TRBV7-6, the J call TRBJ2-2; 10 nucleotides line up with TRBD2. Germline-derived CDR1 and CDR2 are SGHVS and FNYEAQ. Germline trimming cut 4 bases from V and 0 bases from J; bases unmatched to any gene: 2. The CDR3 spans 16 residues. The CDR3 DNA reads as TGTGCCAGCAGCTCCCTAGCGGGGGCGAACACCGGGGAGCTGTTTTTT. Amino acids: CASSSLAGANTGELFF. Using reference TRBV7-6 and TRBJ2-2 for the parts outside the CDR3, the full variable domain is GAGVSQSPRYKVTKRGQDVALRCDPISGHVSLYWYRQALGQGPEFLTYFNYEAQQDKSGLPNDRFSAERPEGSISTLTIQRTEQRDSAMYRCASSSLAGANTGELFFGEGSRLTVL.

This chain joins TRBV6-4 and TRBJ1-1; D is uncertain. Looked up from germline, CDR1 is MRHNA and CDR2 is SNTAGT. The length of the CDR3 is 13 residues. With 7 bases removed from V and 1 base from J, the gap between germline ends came to 10 bases. DNA of the CDR3: TGTGCCAGCAAACTCTCGGGGAACACTGAAGCTTTCTTT. Its translation: CASKLSGNTEAFF.

The chain combines TRBV6-5 with TRBJ1-3, with D possibly TRBD1 on 6 matching bases. Germline V gene sequence: CDR1 MNHEY, CDR2 SVGAGI. The CDR3 totals 12 residues. Trimming removed 6 bases at V and 8 bases at J, with 11 bases between. CDR3 sequence: CASSSTGYTIYF. CDR3 coding DNA: TGTGCCAGCAGCAGTACAGGGTACACCATATATTTT.

The rearrangement uses TRBV9 and TRBJ1-3, with TRBD1 as a possible D gene (5 bases). The CDR3 covers 17 residues. V was clipped by 0 bases and J by 3 bases, with 16 bases between them. Germline V CDR1 and CDR2: SGDLS, YYNGEE. CDR3 DNA: TGTGCCAGCAGCGTAGATCAGGGCACCATAGGTGGAAACACCATATATTTT. Translated: CASSVDQGTIGGNTIYF.

This chain uses TRBV6-6 with TRBJ2-1, with TRBD2 identical over 7 bases. The CDR3 has 16 residues. Germline CDR1 reads MNHNY; CDR2 reads SVGAGI (reference sequence). After removal of 0 bases from V and 9 bases from J, the junction contained 11 bases not matched to a gene. The CDR3 DNA follows: TGTGCCAGCAGTTACTCGATTCTTCAGCGGGGAGGTGAGCAGTTCTTC. Protein: CASSYSILQRGGEQFF.

The chain is built from TRBV5-4 and TRBJ1-1; D is possibly TRBD1 (6 bases). Between the trimmed V and J ends, which lost 2 bases and 4 bases, there was a span of 9 bases. Germline assignment: CDR1 SGHNT and CDR2 YYREEE (reference sequence). The CDR3 is 13 residues long. The DNA for the CDR3 is TGTGCCAGCAGCTTTCGGGGGGCCACTGAAGCTTTCTTT. Translated, it gives CASSFRGATEAFF.

This chain links TRBV4-1 with TRBJ2-2; no firm D call. V lost 7 bases, J lost 5 bases, and 11 bases lay in between. CDR1 is MGHRA, CDR2 YSYEKL, per germline. This CDR3 has 13 amino acids. The CDR3 spells CASTAIYTGELFF. DNA of the CDR3: TGCGCCAGCACCGCGATTTATACCGGGGAGCTGTTTTTT.